This T cell receptor (beta chain) stems from a study of cytomegalovirus exposure and HLA in healthy donors. Study-wide findings and caveats: As confirmed in vitro, a few CMV-associated chains were specific for CMV antigens.

Note on this clone: Its antigen is not known.

PCR was performed using 60 Vbeta and 13 Jbeta primers. Authors' data handling: Counted up in a later analysis, unique TCR beta chains came to 65 million to 100 million, with 9.5 million to 13 million shared. This table comes from immunoSEQ multiplex PCR, and its TCRdb copy is limited to in-frame clones, with some not included. Clonal size and the V and J genes are those of that table, whereas D and trimming came from the DNA. The data show around 140,000 clones, roughly 80% seen once. CDR1 and CDR2 (germline): SNHLY, FYNNEI. Trimming took 0 bases from V and 2 from J, leaving 8 bases between them. The CDR3 sequence is 14 residues long.

This chain uses TRBV2 with TRBJ2-7; D might be TRBD2 (5 bases). Sample: PBMCs. The receptor's source is a male donor in good health and CMV-seronegative. CDR3 DNA sequence: TGTGCCAGCAGTGAAGCCGGGAAGACCTACGAGCAGTACTTC. It yields the protein CASSEAGKTYEQYF.